This entry features one TCR beta chain sequence. Antigen: not known. The CDR3 sequence is 18 residues long. The junction had 8 bases not matched to a gene; V was cut back by 2 bases and J by 1 base. Germline lookup yields CDR1 SEHNR and CDR2 FQNEAQ (reference sequence). These data are taken from a study of cytomegalovirus exposure and HLA in healthy donors. Study summary: A prior analysis found fewer than 120 million unique TCR beta sequences from 150 million to 200 million T cells.

PCR involved 60 Vbeta and 13 Jbeta primers. Clones were read by immunoSEQ multiplex PCR, and TCRdb kept only the in-frame ones, dropping some. Its listing shows under 200,000 clones. Donors counted as nominally healthy when sampled, yet unrecorded immune exposures were likely. The study, taken as a whole, reports: Previous analysis showed most TCR beta V segments were productive about 90% or about 30% of the time.

Sequencing was done on a sample of PBMCs. The clonotype comes from a man aged 30-40 years in good health and CMV-seronegative. The genes are TRBV7-9 and TRBJ2-1; 10 bases align to TRBD2. CDR3 protein: CASSLSRNSGGSYNEQFF. Here the CDR3 DNA reads TGTGCCAGCAGCTTAAGTCGTAATAGCGGGGGGTCCTACAATGAGCAGTTCTTC.